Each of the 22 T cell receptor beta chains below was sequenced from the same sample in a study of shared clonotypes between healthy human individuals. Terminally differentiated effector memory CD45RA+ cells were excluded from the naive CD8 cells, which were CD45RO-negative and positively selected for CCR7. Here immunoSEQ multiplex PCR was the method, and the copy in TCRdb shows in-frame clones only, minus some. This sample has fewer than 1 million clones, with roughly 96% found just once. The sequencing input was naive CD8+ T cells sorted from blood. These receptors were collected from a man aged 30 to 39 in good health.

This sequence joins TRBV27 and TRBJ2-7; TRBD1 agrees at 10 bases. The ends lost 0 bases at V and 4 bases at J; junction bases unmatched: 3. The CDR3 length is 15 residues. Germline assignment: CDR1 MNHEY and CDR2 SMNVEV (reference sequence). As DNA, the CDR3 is TGTGCCAGCAGTTTATCTGGACAGGGGGAATACGAGCAGTACTTC. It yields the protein CASSLSGQGEYEQYF.

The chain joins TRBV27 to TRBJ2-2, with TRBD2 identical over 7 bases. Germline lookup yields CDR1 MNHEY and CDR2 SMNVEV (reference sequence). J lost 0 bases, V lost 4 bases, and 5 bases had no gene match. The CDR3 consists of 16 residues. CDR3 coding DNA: TGTGCCAGCAGTTCCTGGGCGGGAGCGAACACCGGGGAGCTGTTTTTT. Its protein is CASSSWAGANTGELFF.

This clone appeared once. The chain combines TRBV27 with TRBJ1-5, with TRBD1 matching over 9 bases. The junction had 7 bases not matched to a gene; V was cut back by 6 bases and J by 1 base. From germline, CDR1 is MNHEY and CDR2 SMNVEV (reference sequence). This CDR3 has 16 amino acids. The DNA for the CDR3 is TGTGCCAGCAGCGCTTTCGGGACAGGGAGCAATCAGCCCCAGCATTTT. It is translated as CASSAFGTGSNQPQHF.

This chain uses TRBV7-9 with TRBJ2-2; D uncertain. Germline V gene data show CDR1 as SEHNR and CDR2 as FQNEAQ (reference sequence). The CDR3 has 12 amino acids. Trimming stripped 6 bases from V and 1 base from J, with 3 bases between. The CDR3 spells CASSMNTGELFF. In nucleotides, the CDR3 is TGTGCCAGCAGTATGAACACCGGGGAGCTGTTTTTT.

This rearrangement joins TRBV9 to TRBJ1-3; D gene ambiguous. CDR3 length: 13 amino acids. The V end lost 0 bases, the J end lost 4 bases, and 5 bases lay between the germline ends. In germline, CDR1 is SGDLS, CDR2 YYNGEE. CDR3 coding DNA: TGTGCCAGCAGCGTAGCTCAAGGAAACACCATATATTTT. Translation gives CASSVAQGNTIYF.

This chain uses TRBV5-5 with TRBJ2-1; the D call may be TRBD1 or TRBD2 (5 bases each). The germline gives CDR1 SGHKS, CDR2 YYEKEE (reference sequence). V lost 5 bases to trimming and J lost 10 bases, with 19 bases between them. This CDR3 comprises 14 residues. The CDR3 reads CASRPSAGTREQFF. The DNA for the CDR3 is TGTGCCAGCAGACCCTCGGCCGGGACCAGGGAGCAGTTCTTC.

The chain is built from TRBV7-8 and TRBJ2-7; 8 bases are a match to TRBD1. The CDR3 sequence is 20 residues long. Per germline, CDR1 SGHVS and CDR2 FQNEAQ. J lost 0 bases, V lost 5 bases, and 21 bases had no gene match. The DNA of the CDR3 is TGTGCCAGCAGCCAACCTTCCTCCGGGACAGGCAGATTGAGCTCCTACGAGCAGTACTTC. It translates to CASSQPSSGTGRLSSYEQYF.

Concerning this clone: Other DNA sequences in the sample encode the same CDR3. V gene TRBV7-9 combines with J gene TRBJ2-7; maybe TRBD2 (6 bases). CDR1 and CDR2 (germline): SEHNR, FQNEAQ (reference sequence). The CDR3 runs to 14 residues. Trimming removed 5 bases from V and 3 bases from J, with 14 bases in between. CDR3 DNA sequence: TGTGCCAGCAGCCCCGGGACGGGACTCTACGAGCAGTACTTC. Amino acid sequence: CASSPGTGLYEQYF. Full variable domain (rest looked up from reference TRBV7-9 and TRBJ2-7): DTGVSQNPRHKITKRGQNVTFRCDPISEHNRLYWYRQTLGQGPEFLTYFQNEAQLEKSRLLSDRFSAERPKGSFSTLEIQRTEQGDSAMYLCASSPGTGLYEQYFGPGTRLTVT.

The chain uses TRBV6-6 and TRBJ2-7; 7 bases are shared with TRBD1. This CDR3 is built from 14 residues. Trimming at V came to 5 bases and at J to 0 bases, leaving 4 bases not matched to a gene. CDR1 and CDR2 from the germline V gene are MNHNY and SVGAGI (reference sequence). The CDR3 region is CASSPGQLSYEQYF. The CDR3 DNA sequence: TGTGCCAGCAGTCCGGGACAGCTCTCCTACGAGCAGTACTTC.

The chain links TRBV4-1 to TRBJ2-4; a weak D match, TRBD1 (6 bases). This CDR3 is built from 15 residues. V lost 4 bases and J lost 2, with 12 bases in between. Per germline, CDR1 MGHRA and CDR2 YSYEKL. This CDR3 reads CASSPQGTTKNIQYF. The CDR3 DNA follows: TGCGCCAGCAGCCCCCAAGGGACAACCAAAAACATTCAGTACTTC.

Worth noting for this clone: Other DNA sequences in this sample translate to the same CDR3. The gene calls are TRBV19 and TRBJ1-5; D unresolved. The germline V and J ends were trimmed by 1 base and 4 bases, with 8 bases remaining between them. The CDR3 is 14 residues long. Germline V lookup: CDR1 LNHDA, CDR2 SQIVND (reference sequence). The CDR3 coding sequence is TGTGCCAGTAGTATAGCTCGCGGGAATCAGCCCCAGCATTTT. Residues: CASSIARGNQPQHF.

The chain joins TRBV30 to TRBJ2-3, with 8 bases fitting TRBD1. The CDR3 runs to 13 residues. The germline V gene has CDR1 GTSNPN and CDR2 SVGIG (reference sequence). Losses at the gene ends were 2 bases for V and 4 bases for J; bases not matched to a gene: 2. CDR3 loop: CAWSLQGADTQYF. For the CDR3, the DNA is TGTGCCTGGAGTCTACAGGGGGCAGATACGCAGTATTTT. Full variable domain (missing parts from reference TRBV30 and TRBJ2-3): SQTIHQWPATLVQPVGSPLSLECTVEGTSNPNLYWYRQAAGRGLQLLFYSVGIGQISSEVPQNLSASRPQDRQFILSSKKLLLSDSGFYLCAWSLQGADTQYFGPGTRLTVL.

CDR3: CASSLDSPNEQFF. The CDR3 DNA reads as TGTGCCAGCTCACTAGACAGCCCCAATGAGCAGTTCTTC. The V call is TRBV18, the J call TRBJ2-1, with a weak D call TRBD1 (5 bases). With 4 bases removed from V and 6 bases from J, the gap between germline ends came to 10 bases. There are 13 residues in the CDR3. The germline CDR1 and CDR2 sequences are KGHSH and LQKENI. The full variable domain, its missing parts supplied by reference TRBV18 and TRBJ2-1, is NAGVMQNPRHLVRRRGQEARLRCSPMKGHSHVYWYRQLPEEGLKFMVYLQKENIIDESGMPKERFSAEFPKEGPSILRIQQVVRGDSAAYFCASSLDSPNEQFFGPGTRLTVL.

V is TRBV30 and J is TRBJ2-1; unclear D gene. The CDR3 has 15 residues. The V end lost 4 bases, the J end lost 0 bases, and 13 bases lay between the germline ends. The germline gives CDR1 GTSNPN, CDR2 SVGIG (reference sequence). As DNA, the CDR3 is TGTGCCTGGAAGAAGGGCTTAAGCTCCTACAATGAGCAGTTCTTC. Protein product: CAWKKGLSSYNEQFF. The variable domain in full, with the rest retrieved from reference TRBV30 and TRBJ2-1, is SQTIHQWPATLVQPVGSPLSLECTVEGTSNPNLYWYRQAAGRGLQLLFYSVGIGQISSEVPQNLSASRPQDRQFILSSKKLLLSDSGFYLCAWKKGLSSYNEQFFGPGTRLTVL.

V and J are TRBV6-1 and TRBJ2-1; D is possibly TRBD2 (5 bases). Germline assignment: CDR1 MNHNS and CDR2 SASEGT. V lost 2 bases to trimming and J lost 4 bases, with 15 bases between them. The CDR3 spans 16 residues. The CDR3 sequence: CASSEWVERPYNEQFF. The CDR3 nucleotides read TGTGCCAGCAGTGAATGGGTCGAGCGGCCATACAATGAGCAGTTCTTC.

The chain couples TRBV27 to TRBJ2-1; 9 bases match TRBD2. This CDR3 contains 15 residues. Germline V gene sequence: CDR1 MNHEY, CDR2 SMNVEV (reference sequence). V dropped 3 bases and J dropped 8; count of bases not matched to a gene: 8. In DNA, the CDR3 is TGTGCCAGCAGTTTCTTTAGCGGGAGTTTTGATGAGCAGTTCTTC. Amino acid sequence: CASSFFSGSFDEQFF.

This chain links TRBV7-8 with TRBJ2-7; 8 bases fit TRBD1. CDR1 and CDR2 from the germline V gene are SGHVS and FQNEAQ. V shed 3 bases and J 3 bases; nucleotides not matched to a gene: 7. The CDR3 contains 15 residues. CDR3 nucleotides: TGTGCCAGCAGCTTTCGTCGGGACAGGTTCTACGAGCAGTACTTC. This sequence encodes CASSFRRDRFYEQYF. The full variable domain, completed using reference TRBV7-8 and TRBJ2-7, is GAGVSQSPRYKVAKRGQDVALRCDPISGHVSLFWYQQALGQGPEFLTYFQNEAQLDKSGLPSDRFFAERPEGSVSTLKIQRTQQEDSAVYLCASSFRRDRFYEQYFGPGTRLTVT.

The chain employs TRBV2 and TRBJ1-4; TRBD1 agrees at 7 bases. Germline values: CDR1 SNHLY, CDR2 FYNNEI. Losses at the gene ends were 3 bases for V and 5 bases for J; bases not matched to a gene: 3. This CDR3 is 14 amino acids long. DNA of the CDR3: TGTGCCAGCAGTGAGGGGACAGCCAATGAAAAACTGTTTTTT. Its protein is CASSEGTANEKLFF. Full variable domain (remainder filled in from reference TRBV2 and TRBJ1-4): EPEVTQTPSHQVTQMGQEVILRCVPISNHLYFYWYRQILGQKVEFLVSFYNNEISEKSEIFDDQFSVERPDGSNFTLKIRSTKLEDSAMYFCASSEGTANEKLFFGSGTQLSVL.

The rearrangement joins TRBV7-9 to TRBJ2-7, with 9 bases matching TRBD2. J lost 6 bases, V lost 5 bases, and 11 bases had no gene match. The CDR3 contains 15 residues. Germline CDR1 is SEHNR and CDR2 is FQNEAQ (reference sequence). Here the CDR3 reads CASSPTAGLAIEQYF. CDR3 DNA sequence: TGTGCCAGCAGCCCCACCGCGGGACTAGCTATCGAGCAGTACTTC. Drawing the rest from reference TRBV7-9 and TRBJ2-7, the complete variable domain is DTGVSQNPRHKITKRGQNVTFRCDPISEHNRLYWYRQTLGQGPEFLTYFQNEAQLEKSRLLSDRFSAERPKGSFSTLEIQRTEQGDSAMYLCASSPTAGLAIEQYFGPGTRLTVT.

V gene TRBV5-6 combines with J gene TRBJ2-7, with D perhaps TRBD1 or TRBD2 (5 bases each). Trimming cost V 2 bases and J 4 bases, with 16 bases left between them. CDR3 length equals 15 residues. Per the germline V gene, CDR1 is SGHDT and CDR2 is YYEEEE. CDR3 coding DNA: TGTGCCAGCAGCTTCGGGGCAGGGTTTGGGTACGAGCAGTACTTC. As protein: CASSFGAGFGYEQYF.

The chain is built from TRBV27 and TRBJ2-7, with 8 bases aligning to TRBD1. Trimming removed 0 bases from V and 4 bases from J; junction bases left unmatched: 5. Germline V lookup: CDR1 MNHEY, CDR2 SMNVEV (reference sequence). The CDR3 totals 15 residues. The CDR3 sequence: CASSLSTGVGYEQYF. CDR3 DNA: TGTGCCAGCAGTTTATCGACAGGGGTTGGTTACGAGCAGTACTTC.

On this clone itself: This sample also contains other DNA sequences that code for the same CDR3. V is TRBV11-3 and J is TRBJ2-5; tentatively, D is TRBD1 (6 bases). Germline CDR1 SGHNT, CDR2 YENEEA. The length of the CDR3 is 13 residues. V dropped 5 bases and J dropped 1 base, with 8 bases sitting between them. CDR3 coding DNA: TGTGCCAGCAGCCCGGACAGCCAAGAGACCCAGTACTTC. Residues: CASSPDSQETQYF.